The clone carrying this TCR beta chain was observed many times. Antigen: not known. This sample is drawn from a study of tumor-infiltrating lymphocytes in primary liver carcinoma. The CDR3 is 15 amino acids. Germline CDR1 and CDR2: ENHRY and SYGVKD. With V trimmed by 2 bases and J by 5 bases, 3 bases remained unmatched. Taking about 20-31 mg of unsorted bulk tissue, the authors co-extracted RNA and DNA. Tumor samples each held over 90% viable tumor cells. Study-wide results and limits: Only about 7-24% of top clones spanned all five tumor regions.

TCR beta cDNA was prepared out of roughly 500 ng total RNA by means of a constant-region primer. Sequencing libraries for TCR beta derived from three nested multiplex PCR rounds that used slightly modified ARM-PCR. TRBV1-TRBV30 forward and Cbeta reverse primers drove the first two roughly 10-cycle rounds. TCRdb passed the multiplex PCR reads through MiXCR, listing each CDR3 protein once. The sample shows roughly 80,000 distinct CDR3 sequences, approximately 70% of them seen only once. This TCR was recovered from a man aged 40-55 years with primary liver carcinoma and hepatitis B virus infection. The source material was liver tumor tissue from sampling region 1. Subset noted: tumor region T1, superior pole. This chain connects TRBV10-3 to TRBJ2-5; 12 bases map to TRBD2. The CDR3 region has the DNA TGTGCCATCAGTGAGGGACTAGCGGGAAGGGAGACCCAGTACTTC. As protein: CAISEGLAGRETQYF.